These 8 T cell receptor beta chains came from one sample sequenced in a study of cytomegalovirus exposure and HLA in healthy donors. With 60 Vbeta and 13 Jbeta primers, the PCR was carried out. Sequencing used immunoSEQ multiplex PCR; TCRdb keeps in-frame clones, though not all of them. The data show some 140,000 clones, over 65% seen once. The sequenced material came from PBMCs. These receptors were collected from a man aged 25 to 45 in good health and CMV-seronegative.

In its sample, this clone was seen a few times. This chain connects TRBV19 to TRBJ2-7, with D hard to call. This CDR3 is 13 amino acids long. V lost 6 bases and J 0 bases, leaving 9 bases between the germline ends. Germline assignment: CDR1 LNHDA and CDR2 SQIVND (reference sequence). CDR3 in DNA: TGTGCCAGTAGCCCCACGAGCTCCTACGAGCAGTACTTC. Translated, it gives CASSPTSSYEQYF.

The chain employs TRBV5-1 and TRBJ2-1, with TRBD1 as a possible D gene (6 bases). The CDR3 contains 13 residues. V shed 4 bases and J shed 4 bases, with 9 bases lying between them. Germline V gives CDR1 SGHRS, CDR2 YFSETQ. CDR3 in DNA: TGCGCCAGCAGCACACAGGGATACAATGAGCAGTTCTTC. Translating it yields CASSTQGYNEQFF.

This chain links TRBV9 with TRBJ2-1; TRBD2 aligns across 10 bases. Germline CDR1 and CDR2: SGDLS and YYNGEE. Trimming cost V 3 bases and J 8 bases; bases outside gene matches: 5. The CDR3 contains 14 residues. The CDR3 region has the DNA TGTGCCAGCAGCGCCGGGACTAGCGTAGATGAGCAGTTCTTC. Translation gives CASSAGTSVDEQFF.

CDR3 in DNA: TGTGCCTGGAGTGAAGACTCCCCCGGGGAGCTGTTTTTT. Translation gives CAWSEDSPGELFF. The chain uses TRBV30 and TRBJ2-2; D gene unclear. CDR3 length: 13 amino acids. Germline CDR1 is GTSNPN and CDR2 is SVGIG (reference sequence). Trimming removed 1 base from V and 6 bases from J, with 9 bases in between.

This chain uses TRBV7-3 with TRBJ2-7; D unclear. The V gene's germline CDR1 is SGHTA and CDR2 FQGTGA. The V and J ends lost 2 bases and 4 bases respectively, with 15 bases between them. CDR3 length: 15 amino acids. CDR3 nucleotide sequence: TGTGCCAGCAGCTTATCTGGCGACTTATTTTACGAGCAGTACTTC. Residues: CASSLSGDLFYEQYF.

This chain connects TRBV27 to TRBJ2-5, with no clear D. The CDR3 consists of 15 residues. Germline values: CDR1 MNHEY, CDR2 SMNVEV (reference sequence). Trimming stripped 0 bases from V and 1 base from J, with 9 bases between. CDR3 residues: CASSLSNGGQETQYF. In nucleotides, the CDR3 is TGTGCCAGCAGTTTATCGAACGGCGGCCAAGAGACCCAGTACTTC.

This chain joins TRBV27 and TRBJ2-7, with 15 nucleotides matching TRBD2. The germline V gene has CDR1 MNHEY and CDR2 SMNVEV (reference sequence). The trim removed 2 bases at V and 5 bases at J, leaving 10 bases unmatched. The CDR3 is 18 amino acids. CDR3 bases: TGTGCCAGCAGTTTAGGGACTAGCGGGGGGCTAAACCCCGACGAGCAGTACTTC. The encoded protein is CASSLGTSGGLNPDEQYF.

The chain combines TRBV6-6 with TRBJ1-1, with TRBD1 as a possible D gene (6 bases). CDR3 length: 14 amino acids. V was pared by 6 bases and J by 7 bases, with 18 bases between. Germline V lookup: CDR1 MNHNY, CDR2 SVGAGI (reference sequence). The CDR3 DNA sequence: TGTGCCAGCAGACATATCGGACAGATGGTTGAAGCTTTCTTT. Its protein product is CASRHIGQMVEAFF.